These T cell receptor beta chains were read from a single sample in a study of cytomegalovirus exposure and HLA in healthy donors. Assay used: immunoSEQ multiplex PCR; TCRdb lists only in-frame clones, some missing. Of roughly 150,000 clones listed, roughly 80% are singletons. The material sequenced was PBMCs. These receptors originate from a boy between 2 and 10 years old in good health and CMV-seronegative. CDR3s include the opening cysteine and the closing phenylalanine or tryptophan. D genes are given only for firm matches. The size entry is marked missing in some rows and otherwise reads once, few, many or a size class.

NA,TRBV11-2,NA,TRBJ2-7,CASSLAFSSSYEQYF,TGTGCCAGCAGCTTAGCTTTTTCGAGCTCCTACGAGCAGTACTTC
few,TRBV6-5,TRBD1,TRBJ1-2,CASSLETTGEYGYTF,TGTGCCAGCAGTCTCGAAACAACAGGGGAGTATGGCTACACCTTC
NA,TRBV11-3,NA,TRBJ2-3,CASSLAGDTQYF,TGTGCCAGCAGCCTGGCGGGAGATACGCAGTATTTT
few,TRBV7-6,NA,TRBJ2-7,CASGPNSYEQYF,TGTGCCAGCGGTCCTAACTCCTACGAGCAGTACTTC
NA,TRBV6-4,NA,TRBJ2-2,CASRPQGGNTGELFF,TGTGCCAGCAGACCCCAGGGGGGGAACACCGGGGAGCTGTTTTTT
NA,TRBV2,TRBD1,TRBJ2-1,CASSTIEDRNTEQFF,TGTGCCAGCAGCACGATCGAGGACAGGAACACCGAGCAGTTCTTC
NA,TRBV7-2,TRBD2,TRBJ2-7,CASSPAGLAVYEQYF,TGTGCCAGCAGCCCAGCGGGACTAGCGGTTTACGAGCAGTACTTC
NA,TRBV11-1,NA,TRBJ2-3,CASSLPRVQHTQYF,TGTGCCAGCAGCTTGCCACGGGTGCAGCATACGCAGTATTTT
few,TRBV7-2,NA,TRBJ1-1,CASSPRGAMNTEAFF,TGTGCCAGCAGCCCCAGGGGAGCCATGAACACTGAAGCTTTCTTT
once,TRBV11-3,TRBD2,TRBJ2-2,CASTRESGTGELFF,TGTGCCAGCACGCGGGAGAGTGGCACCGGGGAGCTGTTTTTT
NA,TRBV7-9,TRBD2,TRBJ2-1,CASSLGLAGGWEQFF,TGTGCCAGCAGCTTAGGGCTAGCGGGAGGGTGGGAGCAGTTCTTC
NA,TRBV5-6,TRBD2,TRBJ2-7,CASSPGGSYYEQYF,TGTGCCAGCAGCCCGGGGGGGAGTTACTACGAGCAGTACTTC
NA,TRBV6-1,NA,TRBJ2-1,CASRFSGTPYNEQFF,TGTGCCAGCCGGTTCTCAGGGACACCCTACAATGAGCAGTTCTTC
NA,TRBV9,NA,TRBJ1-1,CASSVVGGNTEAFF,TGTGCCAGCAGCGTAGTGGGGGGGAACACTGAAGCTTTCTTT
NA,TRBV10-3,TRBD1,TRBJ2-7,CAISVTGGSYEQYF,TGTGCCATCAGTGTGACAGGGGGGTCCTACGAGCAGTACTTC
NA,TRBV4-3,NA,TRBJ2-2,CASSQVGRMNTGELFF,TGCGCCAGCAGCCAAGTTGGGAGAATGAACACCGGGGAGCTGTTTTTT
NA,TRBV5-1,TRBD2,TRBJ2-7,CASSRRGNSYEQYF,TGCGCCAGCAGCCGGCGGGGGAACTCCTACGAGCAGTACTTC
few,TRBV5-1,TRBD1,TRBJ2-1,CASSLEGGPYNEQFF,TGCGCCAGCAGCTTGGAAGGGGGCCCTTACAATGAGCAGTTCTTC
many,TRBV6-4,TRBD2,TRBJ2-3,CASSASGSTDTQYF,TGTGCCAGCAGTGCTAGCGGGAGCACAGATACGCAGTATTTT
NA,TRBV5-1,NA,TRBJ2-1,CASSRRFGGTNEQFF,TGCGCCAGCAGCCGTAGGTTTGGGGGGACGAATGAGCAGTTCTTC
NA,TRBV18,TRBD2,TRBJ2-3,CASSGGLLATDTQYF,TGTGCCAGCTCAGGGGGACTATTGGCCACAGATACGCAGTATTTT
NA,TRBV5-4,NA,TRBJ2-7,CASSRIQGGNYEQYF,TGTGCCAGCAGCCGCATTCAGGGTGGGAACTACGAGCAGTACTTC
NA,TRBV2,NA,TRBJ2-5,CASSINAGETQYF,TGTGCCAGCAGTATTAATGCAGGGGAGACCCAGTACTTC
NA,TRBV4-1,TRBD1,TRBJ2-7,CASSTLTGSVSEQYF,TGCGCCAGCAGCACTCTGACAGGGTCGGTCTCCGAGCAGTACTTC
few,TRBV9,TRBD2,TRBJ2-7,CASSARTSPEQYF,TGTGCCAGCAGCGCCCGGACTAGCCCGGAGCAGTACTTC
NA,TRBV4-1,TRBD2,TRBJ2-7,CASSQGPGTSSDEQYF,TGCGCCAGCAGCCAAGGCCCCGGGACTAGCTCTGACGAGCAGTACTTC
NA,TRBV7-7,NA,TRBJ2-1,CASSLNLGGRYEQFF,TGTGCCAGCAGCTTAAATCTAGGAGGGCGATACGAGCAGTTCTTC
NA,TRBV6-1,TRBD2,TRBJ2-2,CASTSGNANTGELFF,TGTGCCAGCACTAGCGGGAACGCGAACACCGGGGAGCTGTTTTTT